Each of the 21 T cell receptor beta chains below was sequenced from the same sample in a study of cytomegalovirus exposure and HLA in healthy donors. Both 60 Vbeta primers and 13 Jbeta primers went into the PCR. Assay used: immunoSEQ multiplex PCR; TCRdb lists only in-frame clones, some missing. The sample yields around 150,000 clones, 80% to 90% seen once. The specimen sequenced was PBMCs. These receptors originate from a woman in her late teens or twenties in good health and CMV-seronegative.

This chain connects TRBV7-9 to TRBJ2-3; maybe TRBD2 (5 bases). Deletions cut 6 bases from V and 5 bases from J, with 15 bases between. This CDR3 contains 14 residues. CDR1 is SEHNR, CDR2 FQNEAQ, per germline (reference sequence). CDR3 sequence reads: CASRLIGEGDTQYF. CDR3 DNA sequence: TGTGCCAGCAGGTTAATTGGAGAGGGAGATACGCAGTATTTT.

The chain employs TRBV28 and TRBJ2-1, with 13 bases aligning to TRBD2. The length of the CDR3 is 17 residues. CDR1 and CDR2 from the germline V gene are MDHEN and SYDVKM. V shed 4 bases and J 8 bases; nucleotides not matched to a gene: 11. The CDR3 protein is CASSSLAGGLSGDEQFF. Written as DNA, the CDR3 is TGTGCCAGCAGTTCACTAGCGGGGGGGCTGAGTGGGGATGAGCAGTTCTTC. Supplemented by reference TRBV28 and TRBJ2-1, the full variable domain reads DVKVTQSSRYLVKRTGEKVFLECVQDMDHENMFWYRQDPGLGLRLIYFSYDVKMKEKGDIPEGYSVSREKKERFSLILESASTNQTSMYLCASSSLAGGLSGDEQFFGPGTRLTVL.

The chain has TRBV7-2 and TRBJ2-7; maybe TRBD2 (6 bases). This CDR3 region has 15 residues. Germline V gene lookup returns CDR1 SGHTA and CDR2 FQGNSA. Trimming shortened V by 5 bases and J by 9 bases, and 23 bases separated the two germline ends. CDR3 in DNA: TGTGCCAGCAGCCAGCACGGGAGTTCGGGTCTTGGGCAGTACTTC. This sequence encodes CASSQHGSSGLGQYF.

The chain uses TRBV27 and TRBJ2-7; tentative D call: TRBD1 (5 bases). This CDR3 has 13 amino acids. In germline, CDR1 is MNHEY, CDR2 SMNVEV (reference sequence). V lost 2 bases, J lost 6 bases, and 11 bases lay in between. The CDR3 sequence is CASSLDAGLEQYF. In DNA form, the CDR3 reads TGTGCCAGCAGTTTAGACGCAGGGCTCGAGCAGTACTTC.

This chain joins TRBV30 and TRBJ2-5; TRBD2 matches 9 bases. Germline CDR1 reads GTSNPN; CDR2 reads SVGIG (reference sequence). This CDR3 has 17 amino acids. The V and J ends lost 2 bases and 2 bases, in that order; junction bases with no gene match: 12. In DNA form, the CDR3 reads TGTGCCTGGAGTACCGCCGCGAGTAGCGGGGGTCAAGAGACCCAGTACTTC. It specifies CAWSTAASSGGQETQYF. The full variable domain, in which reference TRBV30 and TRBJ2-5 provide the parts outside the CDR3, is SQTIHQWPATLVQPVGSPLSLECTVEGTSNPNLYWYRQAAGRGLQLLFYSVGIGQISSEVPQNLSASRPQDRQFILSSKKLLLSDSGFYLCAWSTAASSGGQETQYFGPGTRLLVL.

The chain has TRBV7-3 and TRBJ2-2, with D possibly TRBD1 on 6 matching bases. Germline CDR1 SGHTA, CDR2 FQGTGA. CDR3 length: 15 amino acids. Trimming shortened V by 5 bases and J by 7 bases, and 17 bases separated the two germline ends. This CDR3 reads CASSPDRNGGGELFF. CDR3 bases: TGTGCCAGCAGCCCTGACAGGAATGGGGGCGGGGAGCTGTTTTTT.

The chain is built from TRBV27 and TRBJ1-5; no definite D call. Germline V gene lookup returns CDR1 MNHEY and CDR2 SMNVEV (reference sequence). V was clipped by 2 bases and J by 0 bases, with 5 bases between them. The CDR3 totals 14 residues. The CDR3 is CASSLRDSNQPQHF. The CDR3 DNA reads as TGTGCCAGCAGTTTAAGAGATAGCAATCAGCCCCAGCATTTT.

The chain uses TRBV28 and TRBJ1-5, with D possibly being TRBD1 (6 bases). The germline V gene encodes CDR1 MDHEN and CDR2 SYDVKM. The CDR3 contains 15 residues. Trimming left V 4 bases short and J 3 bases short, with 13 bases between. The CDR3: CASSSLQGPNQPQHF. The CDR3, as DNA: TGTGCCAGCAGTTCCCTACAGGGCCCCAATCAGCCCCAGCATTTT.

This chain links TRBV14 with TRBJ2-7, with 8 bases identical to TRBD1. The CDR3 loop spans 15 amino acids. The germline V gene encodes CDR1 SGHDN and CDR2 FVKESK. With V trimmed by 4 bases and J by 7 bases, 12 bases remained unmatched. The CDR3 coding sequence is TGTGCCAGCAGCCTTTTGACAGGGGCTCCCTGGGAGCAGTACTTC. Translating it yields CASSLLTGAPWEQYF.

The J gene is TRBJ1-2, the V gene TRBV27; D gene unclear. V lost 4 bases to trimming and J lost 8 bases, with 14 bases between them. The germline V gene encodes CDR1 MNHEY and CDR2 SMNVEV (reference sequence). The CDR3 length is 13 residues. The CDR3 region has the DNA TGTGCCAGCAGTTCTCTCCTCTCGCGGGGCTACACCTTC. This gives the protein CASSSLLSRGYTF.

The genes are TRBV10-3 and TRBJ2-5; 9 bases agree with TRBD2. There are 15 residues in the CDR3. The J segment lost 2 bases and the V segment lost 7 bases, leaving 8 bases of the junction unmatched. The germline V gene has CDR1 ENHRY and CDR2 SYGVKD. CDR3 DNA sequence: TGTGCCATCACTAGCTCGAGCGGGGGGCAAGAGACCCAGTACTTC. Translated, it gives CAITSSSGGQETQYF.

This rearrangement joins TRBV19 to TRBJ2-1; tentatively, D is TRBD2 (6 bases). The CDR3 is 15 amino acids. Germline CDR1 LNHDA, CDR2 SQIVND (reference sequence). The ends were cut back, 7 bases at V and 5 bases at J, with 18 bases in the middle. The CDR3, as DNA: TGTGCCAGTACCGCCGGGGGATCATATAACAATGAGCAGTTCTTC. This encodes CASTAGGSYNNEQFF.

This clone was seen a few times. The chain is built from TRBV5-4 and TRBJ2-3; TRBD2 aligns across 8 bases. The CDR3 totals 15 residues. With 2 bases clipped from V and 8 bases from J, the junction kept 10 bases outside the gene matches. The germline CDR1 and CDR2 sequences are SGHNT and YYREEE (reference sequence). Here the CDR3 DNA reads TGTGCCAGCAGCTTTCGGGGGGGAGAAGTTGGTACGCAGTATTTT. It is translated as CASSFRGGEVGTQYF. The full variable domain, its missing parts supplied by reference TRBV5-4 and TRBJ2-3, is ETGVTQSPTHLIKTRGQQVTLRCSSQSGHNTVSWYQQALGQGPQFIFQYYREEENGRGNFPPRFSGLQFPNYSSELNVNALELDDSALYLCASSFRGGEVGTQYFGPGTRLTVL.

This clone was found a few times. This sequence joins TRBV6-5 and TRBJ1-3, with D possibly being TRBD1 (5 bases). The V and J ends lost 2 bases and 3 bases respectively, with 8 bases between them. The CDR3 is 14 residues long. CDR1 MNHEY and CDR2 SVGAGI come from the germline V gene. The CDR3 nucleotides are TGTGCCAGCAGTTACGGGGGGAGTGGAAACACCATATATTTT. Amino acid sequence: CASSYGGSGNTIYF.

This chain connects TRBV21-1 to TRBJ2-7; TRBD2, the table's D call, lacks a check against the DNA. TRBV21-1 is deemed a pseudogene. This CDR3 comprises 14 residues. CDR3 nucleotides: TGTGCCAGCAGCAAAGTAGACGGGGCCTACGAGCAGTACTTC. Translation: CASSKVDGAYEQYF.

This clone was seen a single time. The rearrangement joins TRBV6-1 to TRBJ1-5, with 9 nucleotides matching TRBD1. Trimming at V came to 4 bases and at J to 5 bases, leaving 3 bases not matched to a gene. CDR3 length equals 14 residues. Per the germline V gene, CDR1 is MNHNS and CDR2 is SASEGT. This CDR3 is CASSGWTGDQPQHF. DNA of the CDR3: TGTGCCAGCAGTGGTTGGACAGGGGATCAGCCCCAGCATTTT.

The chain recombines TRBV4-1 with TRBJ1-4, with a possible D match to TRBD1 (5 bases). Between the trimmed V and J ends, which lost 0 bases and 7 bases, there was a span of 15 bases. Germline CDR1 and CDR2: MGHRA and YSYEKL. CDR3 length: 16 amino acids. CDR3 nucleotide sequence: TGCGCCAGCAGCCAAGAAGGTGGCAGGGTGGGTGAAAAACTGTTTTTT. This translates into CASSQEGGRVGEKLFF.

The chain links TRBV18 to TRBJ2-2; TRBD1 aligns across 7 bases. Germline lookup yields CDR1 KGHSH and CDR2 LQKENI. This CDR3 is built from 17 residues. After removal of 4 bases from V and 5 bases from J, the junction contained 13 bases not matched to a gene. Here the CDR3 DNA reads TGTGCCAGCTCACGGAACCACGGGACAGCTGAAACCGGGGAGCTGTTTTTT. It yields the protein CASSRNHGTAETGELFF.

The DNA for the CDR3 is TGCGCCAGCAGCTTGGCAGGACAGAACACTGAAGCTTTCTTT. This gives the protein CASSLAGQNTEAFF. The chain recombines TRBV5-1 with TRBJ1-1; maybe TRBD1 (5 bases). From germline, CDR1 is SGHRS and CDR2 YFSETQ. The ends were cut back, 0 bases at V and 1 base at J, with 7 bases in the middle. CDR3 length: 14 residues.

In its sample, this clone was seen once. The chain recombines TRBV9 with TRBJ2-5; 7 positions match TRBD1. CDR3 length equals 15 residues. CDR1 is SGDLS and CDR2 is YYNGEE in the germline V gene. V was clipped by 0 bases and J by 0 bases; unmatched bases: 2. The CDR3 reads CASSVDRGDQETQYF. Written as DNA, the CDR3 is TGTGCCAGCAGCGTAGACAGGGGCGACCAAGAGACCCAGTACTTC.

The rearrangement uses TRBV29-1 and TRBJ2-6, with no clear D. V lost 3 bases and J lost 2, with 8 bases in between. CDR1 is SQVTM, CDR2 ANQGSEA, per germline. The CDR3 has 14 amino acids. The chain's CDR3 is CSVEFSPGANVLTF. The CDR3 DNA follows: TGCAGCGTTGAGTTCAGTCCTGGGGCCAACGTCCTGACTTTC.